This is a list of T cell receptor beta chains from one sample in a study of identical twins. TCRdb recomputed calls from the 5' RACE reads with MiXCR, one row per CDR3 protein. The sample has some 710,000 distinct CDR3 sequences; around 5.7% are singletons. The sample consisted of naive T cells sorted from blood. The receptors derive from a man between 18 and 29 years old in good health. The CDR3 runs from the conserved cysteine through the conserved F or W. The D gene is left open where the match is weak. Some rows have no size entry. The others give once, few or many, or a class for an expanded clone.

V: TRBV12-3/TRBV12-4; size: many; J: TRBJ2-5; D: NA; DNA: TGTGCCAGCAGTTTCGCCGGGTGGGGACAAGAGACCCAGTACTTC; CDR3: CASSFAGWGQETQYF
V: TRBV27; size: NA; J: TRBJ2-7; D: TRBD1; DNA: TGTGCCAGCAGTCCCACACCGGGACAGGGGACCGAGCAGTACTTC; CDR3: CASSPTPGQGTEQYF
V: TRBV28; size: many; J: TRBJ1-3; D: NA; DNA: TGTGCCAGCAGCCTGGTTACAGGGATCTCTGGAAACACCATATATTTT; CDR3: CASSLVTGISGNTIYF
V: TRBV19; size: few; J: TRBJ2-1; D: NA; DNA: TGTGCCAGTAGTATAGCCTACCGGCCGTACGATGAGCAGTTCTTC; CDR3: CASSIAYRPYDEQFF
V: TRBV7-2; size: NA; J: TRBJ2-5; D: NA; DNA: TGTGCCAGCAGCCGAAGGGTGTTGCAGGAGACCCAGTACTTC; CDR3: CASSRRVLQETQYF
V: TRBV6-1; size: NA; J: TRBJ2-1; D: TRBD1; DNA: TGTGCCAGCAGTCTCCTCAAGGGACAGGGTAGCACTGAGCAGTTCTTC; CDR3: CASSLLKGQGSTEQFF
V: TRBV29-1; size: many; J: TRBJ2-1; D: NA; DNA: TGCAGCGTTTCAAGAGTGATGGCGGATGAGCAGTTCTTC; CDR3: CSVSRVMADEQFF
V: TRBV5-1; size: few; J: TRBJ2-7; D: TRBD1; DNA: TGCGCCAGCAGCTGGAGGACAGGGGGCAGAGGTACATCTGCCGAGCAGTACTTC; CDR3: CASSWRTGGRGTSAEQYF
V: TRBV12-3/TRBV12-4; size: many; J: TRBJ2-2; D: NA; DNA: TGTGCCAGCAGTTTAGACGTGGGAACCGGGGAGCTGTTTTTT; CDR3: CASSLDVGTGELFF
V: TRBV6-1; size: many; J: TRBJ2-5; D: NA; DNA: TGTGCCAGCAGTGAAATGGTAACTACGGGTCAAGAGACCCAGTACTTC; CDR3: CASSEMVTTGQETQYF
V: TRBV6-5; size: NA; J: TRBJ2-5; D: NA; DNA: TGTGCCAGCAGTTACGACAGCCAAGAGACCCAGTACTTC; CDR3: CASSYDSQETQYF
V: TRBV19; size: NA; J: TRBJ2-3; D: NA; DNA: TGTGCCAGTAGTATTCTAGCGTCTGTTGACACAGATACGCAGTATTTT; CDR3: CASSILASVDTDTQYF
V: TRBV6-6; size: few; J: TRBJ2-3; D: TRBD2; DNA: TGTGCCAGCAGTTACTCGGTCGCTAGCGGGAGGTATTTT; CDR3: CASSYSVASGRYF
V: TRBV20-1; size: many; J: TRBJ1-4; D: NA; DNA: TGCAGTGCTAAACTCGCCGGGACTGTAAATGAAAAACTGTTTTTT; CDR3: CSAKLAGTVNEKLFF
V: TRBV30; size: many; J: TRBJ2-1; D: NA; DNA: TGTGCCTGGGGAACTAGGTTTTCAGGTTTTGACAATGAGCAGTTCTTC; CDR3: CAWGTRFSGFDNEQFF
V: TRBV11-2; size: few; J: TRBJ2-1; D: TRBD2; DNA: TGTGCCAGCAGCGCCCATAGCGGGGCCAATGAGCAGTTCTTC; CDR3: CASSAHSGANEQFF